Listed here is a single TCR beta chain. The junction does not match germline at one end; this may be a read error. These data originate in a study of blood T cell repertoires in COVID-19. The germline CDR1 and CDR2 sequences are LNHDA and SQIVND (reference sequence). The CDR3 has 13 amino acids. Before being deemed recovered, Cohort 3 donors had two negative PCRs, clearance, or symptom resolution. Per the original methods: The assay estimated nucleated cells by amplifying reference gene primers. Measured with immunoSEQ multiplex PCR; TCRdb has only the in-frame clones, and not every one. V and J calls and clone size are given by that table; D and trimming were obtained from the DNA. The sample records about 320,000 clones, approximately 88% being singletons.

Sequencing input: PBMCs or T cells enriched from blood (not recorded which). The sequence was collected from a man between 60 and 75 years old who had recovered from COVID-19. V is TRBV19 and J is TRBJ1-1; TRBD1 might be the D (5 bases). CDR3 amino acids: CASSRAAGTGAFF. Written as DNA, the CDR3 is TGTGCCAGTAGTAGAGCTGCAGGGACTGGAGCTTTCTTT.